This T cell receptor beta chain was captured in a study of human T cells and chemical hapten exposure. Looking at the study overall: An approximately 2 cm by approximately 2 cm inner upper arm patch received 2% DPC for sensitization.

This clonotype turned up a few times. TCRdb processed the RACE reads anew with MiXCR; each CDR3 protein has one entry. The sample contains roughly 180,000 distinct CDR3 sequences, more than 20% of which appear only once. V lost 3 bases and J 9 bases, leaving 20 bases between the germline ends. Germline V CDR1 and CDR2: LGHDT, YNNKEL (reference sequence). The CDR3 is made up of 15 amino acids. Specified time point: patch test 1, 2 weeks after DPC sensitization. Documented treatment: therapeutic diphenylcyclopropenone sensitization with weekly scalp DPC. This sample comprised whole blood, obtained in connection with sensitization to the hapten diphenylcyclopropenone (DPC). V gene TRBV3-1 combines with J gene TRBJ1-1; D is perhaps TRBD1 (5 bases). The receptor comes from a woman aged 45 to 65 with alopecia areata. Some clones in this sample may be carry-over from other donors' samples. The CDR3 DNA is TGTGCCAGCAGCCATGAACCCCGGGACGGCCAACAAGCTTTCTTT. Its protein product is CASSHEPRDGQQAFF.